Below, 21 T cell receptor beta chains from the same sample are listed, as sequenced in a study of blood T cell repertoires in COVID-19. TCRdb's copy holds only in-frame clones and misses some; the assay was immunoSEQ multiplex PCR. The table shows fewer than 75,000 clones, with around four fifths occurring only once. Input material: peripheral blood. The receptors originated from a human donor in a cohort sampled during active COVID-19.

The genes are TRBV6-6 and TRBJ2-5, with D unresolved. The CDR3 spans 14 residues. Per the germline V gene, CDR1 is MNHNY and CDR2 is SVGAGI (reference sequence). Trimming removed 1 base at V and 5 bases at J, with 11 bases between. CDR3 coding DNA: TGTGCCAGCAGTTACTGGGCTCCGACGGAGACCCAGTACTTC. Protein sequence: CASSYWAPTETQYF.

The J gene is TRBJ1-3, the V gene TRBV30; D is undetermined. The CDR3 has 14 amino acids. The germline gives CDR1 GTSNPN, CDR2 SVGIG (reference sequence). Trimming pared 3 bases from V and 0 bases from J, leaving 9 bases between. The DNA of the CDR3 is TGTGCCTGGAGCCGAGGCCTCTCTGGAAACACCATATATTTT. Its translation: CAWSRGLSGNTIYF. Variable domain in full (rest from reference TRBV30 and TRBJ1-3): SQTIHQWPATLVQPVGSPLSLECTVEGTSNPNLYWYRQAAGRGLQLLFYSVGIGQISSEVPQNLSASRPQDRQFILSSKKLLLSDSGFYLCAWSRGLSGNTIYFGEGSWLTVV.

The rearrangement links TRBV28 to TRBJ2-2; TRBD1 matches 8 bases. Germline trimming cut 6 bases from V and 6 bases from J; bases unmatched to any gene: 9. Germline-derived CDR1 and CDR2 are MDHEN and SYDVKM. CDR3 size: 15 residues. For the CDR3, the DNA is TGTGCCAGCAGCAGTCAGGGGGCTGGCCCCGGGGAGCTGTTTTTT. Amino acids: CASSSQGAGPGELFF.

This sequence joins TRBV6-7 and TRBJ1-1, with no clear D. TRBV6-7 is given ORF status, its function remaining uncertain. The CDR3 sequence is 13 residues long. The V gene lost 4 bases and the J gene lost 5 bases, with 11 bases spanning the gap. CDR3 sequence: CASSWGAGTEAFF. The CDR3 nucleotides are TGTGCCAGCAGTTGGGGAGCGGGGACTGAAGCTTTCTTT.

The CDR3 coding sequence is TGTGCCAGTAGTCGGACCTCAGCGGAAGAGACCCAGTACTTC. This gives the protein CASSRTSAEETQYF. The chain couples TRBV19 to TRBJ2-5; possibly TRBD2 for D (5 bases). This CDR3 is 14 amino acids long. V was trimmed by 5 bases and J by 3 bases, leaving 13 bases between them. Germline-derived CDR1 and CDR2 are LNHDA and SQIVND (reference sequence).

The rearrangement uses TRBV18 and TRBJ2-2, with a weak D call TRBD1 (7 bases). The CDR3 is 16 amino acids. Germline V gives CDR1 KGHSH, CDR2 LQKENI. V was shortened by 5 bases and J by 3 bases, with 16 bases between the two germline ends. CDR3 in amino acids: CASSEQGGSYTGELFF. The CDR3 DNA is TGTGCCAGCTCAGAGCAGGGGGGCTCGTACACCGGGGAGCTGTTTTTT.

The chain has TRBV11-2 and TRBJ2-5; possible D gene TRBD2, 5 bases. With 2 bases removed from V and 4 bases from J, the gap between germline ends came to 14 bases. The CDR3 totals 15 residues. Germline V gives CDR1 SGHAT, CDR2 FQNNGV. CDR3 nucleotide sequence: TGTGCCAGCAGCTTAAGTTTTCCAGCGGTAGAGACCCAGTACTTC. This encodes CASSLSFPAVETQYF.

This clone was seen once. The chain joins TRBV15 to TRBJ2-7; maybe TRBD2 (5 bases). Trimming pared 4 bases from V and 3 bases from J, leaving 16 bases between. The CDR3 sequence is 15 residues long. The V gene's germline CDR1 is LNHNV and CDR2 YYDKDF (reference sequence). The CDR3 sequence is CATSIPRTGSYEQYF. CDR3 in DNA: TGTGCCACCAGCATTCCCAGGACGGGAAGCTACGAGCAGTACTTC.

The chain has TRBV7-3 and TRBJ2-3; D might be TRBD2 (5 bases). CDR3 length: 14 residues. The germline V gene encodes CDR1 SGHTA and CDR2 FQGTGA. V lost 7 bases to trimming and J lost 0 bases, with 11 bases between them. The CDR3 sequence is CASTRGPSTDTQYF. As DNA, the CDR3 is TGTGCCAGCACCAGAGGGCCTAGCACAGATACGCAGTATTTT. The whole variable domain, remainder taken from reference TRBV7-3 and TRBJ2-3, is GAGVSQTPSNKVTEKGKYVELRCDPISGHTALYWYRQSLGQGPEFLIYFQGTGAADDSGLPNDRFFAVRPEGSVSTLKIQRTERGDSAVYLCASTRGPSTDTQYFGPGTRLTVL.

This clone was counted between two and nine times. This rearrangement joins TRBV5-1 to TRBJ1-2, with D possibly being TRBD1 (6 bases). The germline gives CDR1 SGHRS, CDR2 YFSETQ. The CDR3 spans 15 residues. Trimming stripped 5 bases from V and 7 bases from J, with 21 bases between. CDR3 amino acids: CASSSEQGSRRGYTF. The CDR3 nucleotides are TGCGCCAGCAGTTCTGAACAGGGATCTCGCCGTGGCTACACCTTC.

The chain uses TRBV9 and TRBJ2-1; TRBD2 aligns across 7 bases. The CDR3 has 15 residues. Germline CDR1 is SGDLS and CDR2 is YYNGEE. Trimming cost V 2 bases and J 0 bases; bases outside gene matches: 2. The CDR3 DNA follows: TGTGCCAGCAGCGTCCGGGGGGTCTCCTACAATGAGCAGTTCTTC. It codes for CASSVRGVSYNEQFF. Variable domain in full (rest from reference TRBV9 and TRBJ2-1): DSGVTQTPKHLITATGQRVTLRCSPRSGDLSVYWYQQSLDQGLQFLIQYYNGEERAKGNILERFSAQQFPDLHSELNLSSLELGDSALYFCASSVRGVSYNEQFFGPGTRLTVL.

The chain is built from TRBV19 and TRBJ2-6; D remains unclear. V was pared by 6 bases and J by 1 base, with 4 bases between. This CDR3 has 13 residues. Germline V gene sequence: CDR1 LNHDA, CDR2 SQIVND (reference sequence). CDR3 loop: CASSQSGANVLTF. The DNA for the CDR3 is TGTGCCAGTAGCCAATCTGGGGCCAACGTCCTGACTTTC.

This chain connects TRBV4-1 to TRBJ1-1; 10 positions match TRBD1. Germline CDR1 is MGHRA and CDR2 is YSYEKL. This CDR3 has 14 amino acids. The J segment lost 4 bases and the V segment lost 3 bases, leaving 2 bases of the junction unmatched. CDR3 in amino acids: CASSQWTGGTEAFF. The CDR3 DNA sequence: TGCGCCAGCAGCCAGTGGACAGGGGGCACTGAAGCTTTCTTT.

CDR3 bases: TGTGCCAGCAGATGGACTAGCGGGGGACAAGAGACCCAGTACTTC. This gives the protein CASRWTSGGQETQYF. This chain links TRBV2 with TRBJ2-5; 13 bases are shared with TRBD2. Germline loops: CDR1 SNHLY, CDR2 FYNNEI. The V gene end was trimmed by 6 bases and the J gene end by 2 bases; junction bases not matched to a gene: 3. The CDR3 length is 15 residues.

The V call is TRBV9, the J call TRBJ1-1; the match to TRBD1 covers 9 bases. Germline V CDR1 and CDR2: SGDLS, YYNGEE. Losses at the gene ends were 3 bases for V and 7 bases for J; bases not matched to a gene: 7. The CDR3 consists of 14 residues. The DNA of the CDR3 is TGTGCCAGCAGCGCACAGGGGGCGGGTAGTGAAGCTTTCTTT. Its translation: CASSAQGAGSEAFF.

The J gene is TRBJ1-4, the V gene TRBV3-1 (or the pseudogene TRBV3-2); 10 bases agree with TRBD1. Germline-derived CDR1 and CDR2 are LGHDT and YNNKEL (reference sequence). The CDR3 contains 16 residues. Trimming at V came to 4 bases and at J to 7 bases, leaving 9 bases not matched to a gene. CDR3 DNA sequence: TGTGCCAGCAGCCGGGGACAGGGGCTCCTGTCTGAAAAACTGTTTTTT. Translated: CASSRGQGLLSEKLFF.

This clone occurred a few times. The J gene is TRBJ1-1, the V gene TRBV6-2 or TRBV6-3, with 7 positions matching TRBD1. The CDR3 totals 16 residues. The V and J ends lost 4 bases and 4 bases, in that order; junction bases with no gene match: 12. From germline, CDR1 is MNHEY and CDR2 SVGEGT. The CDR3 DNA reads as TGTGCCAGCAGTTTCCCGACAGGGCGCAGGACCACTGAAGCTTTCTTT. Translating it yields CASSFPTGRRTTEAFF.

The V gene is TRBV19, the J gene TRBJ2-7; 12 nucleotides align to TRBD2. Germline assignment: CDR1 LNHDA and CDR2 SQIVND (reference sequence). V shed 8 bases, J shed 3 bases, and the junction held 8 bases outside the gene matches. The CDR3 covers 15 residues. CDR3 amino acids: CASVKTSGSYYEQYF. Here the CDR3 DNA reads TGTGCCAGTGTTAAGACTAGCGGGAGCTACTACGAGCAGTACTTC.

The rearrangement joins TRBV5-1 to TRBJ1-5; 8 bases fit TRBD1. Looked up from germline, CDR1 is SGHRS and CDR2 is YFSETQ. The CDR3 has 14 amino acids. V was pared by 4 bases and J by 3 bases, with 3 bases of the junction left unmatched. The CDR3 spells CASSPTGDNQPQHF. DNA for the CDR3: TGCGCCAGCAGCCCGACAGGGGACAATCAGCCCCAGCATTTT. The full variable domain, completed using reference TRBV5-1 and TRBJ1-5, is KAGVTQTPRYLIKTRGQQVTLSCSPISGHRSVSWYQQTPGQGLQFLFEYFSETQRNKGNFPGRFSGRQFSNSRSEMNVSTLELGDSALYLCASSPTGDNQPQHFGDGTRLSIL.

V and J are TRBV18 and TRBJ1-3, with D perhaps matching TRBD1 (5 bases). Germline-derived CDR1 and CDR2 are KGHSH and LQKENI. Trimming took off 6 bases at V and 1 base at J, with 7 bases between the two ends. There are 13 residues in the CDR3. CDR3 in DNA: TGTGCCAGCTCCGGGGGTTCTGGAAACACCATATATTTT. Its translation: CASSGGSGNTIYF. The whole variable domain, filled in from reference TRBV18 and TRBJ1-3, reads NAGVMQNPRHLVRRRGQEARLRCSPMKGHSHVYWYRQLPEEGLKFMVYLQKENIIDESGMPKERFSAEFPKEGPSILRIQQVVRGDSAAYFCASSGGSGNTIYFGEGSWLTVV.

This clone has more than one count but fewer than ten. J is TRBJ1-4 and V is TRBV11-2, with D maybe TRBD1 (5 bases). Looked up from germline, CDR1 is SGHAT and CDR2 is FQNNGV. Trimming took 1 base from V and 11 from J, leaving 11 bases between them. This CDR3 is 13 amino acids long. This CDR3 is CASSLAGTGKLFF. CDR3 DNA sequence: TGTGCCAGCAGCTTAGCGGGCACAGGCAAACTGTTTTTT.